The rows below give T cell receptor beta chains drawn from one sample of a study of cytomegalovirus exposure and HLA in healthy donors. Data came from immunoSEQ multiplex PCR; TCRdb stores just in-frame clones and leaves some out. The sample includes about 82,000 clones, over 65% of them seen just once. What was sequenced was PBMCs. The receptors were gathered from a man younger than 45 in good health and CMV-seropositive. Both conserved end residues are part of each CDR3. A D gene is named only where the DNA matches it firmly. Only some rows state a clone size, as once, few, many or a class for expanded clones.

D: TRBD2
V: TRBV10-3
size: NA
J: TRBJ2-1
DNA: TGTGCCATCAGACCGACTAGCGGGAGTTCGTATGAGCAGTTCTTC
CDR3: CAIRPTSGSSYEQFF

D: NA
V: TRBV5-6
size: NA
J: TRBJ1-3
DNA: TGTGCCAGCAGCTTGGAAGGGGCGAATGGAAACACCATATATTTT
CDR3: CASSLEGANGNTIYF

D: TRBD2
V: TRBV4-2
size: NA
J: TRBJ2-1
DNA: TGTGCCAGCAGCCAAGATAGGGCGGGGGGTTCCTACAATGAGCAGTTCTTC
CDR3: CASSQDRAGGSYNEQFF

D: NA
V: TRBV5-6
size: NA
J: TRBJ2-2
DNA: TGTGCCAGCAGCTCCTTAGCCGAGAACACCGGGGAGCTGTTTTTT
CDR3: CASSSLAENTGELFF

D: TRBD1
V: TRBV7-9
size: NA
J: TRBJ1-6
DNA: TGTGCCAGCAGCTTACCCGGCAGGGGGCCCCTCCACTTT
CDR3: CASSLPGRGPLHF

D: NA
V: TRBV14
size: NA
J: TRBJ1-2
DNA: TGTGCCAGCAGCCACGGATGGGGGGGCGACTATGGCTACACCTTC
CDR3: CASSHGWGGDYGYTF

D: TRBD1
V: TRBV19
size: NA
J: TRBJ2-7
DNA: TGTGCCAGTAGTACTACCGGGACAGGGAACGAGCAGTACTTC
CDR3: CASSTTGTGNEQYF

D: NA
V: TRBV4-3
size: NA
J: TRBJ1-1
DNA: TGCGCCAGCAGCCAAGAGGGGGGGGTTGTAGGGAGAACTGAAGCTTTCTTT
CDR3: CASSQEGGVVGRTEAFF

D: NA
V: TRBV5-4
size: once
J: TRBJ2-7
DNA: TGTGCCAGCAGCCAGGGAGGCGGGACGGGCCCCTACGAGCAGTACTTC
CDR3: CASSQGGGTGPYEQYF

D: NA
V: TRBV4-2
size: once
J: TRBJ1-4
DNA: TGTGCCAGCAGCCAAGGGCAGGGCCTGGGTAGTGAAAAACTGTTTTTT
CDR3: CASSQGQGLGSEKLFF

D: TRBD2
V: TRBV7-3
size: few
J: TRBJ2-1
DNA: TGTGCCAGCAGCTTGGGCGGGGGGGTCAATGAGCAGTTCTTC
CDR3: CASSLGGGVNEQFF

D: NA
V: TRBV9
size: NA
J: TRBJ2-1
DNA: TGTGCCAGCAGCGTAGGCCAGTCACCCAGCTCCTACAATGAGCAGTTCTTC
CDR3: CASSVGQSPSSYNEQFF

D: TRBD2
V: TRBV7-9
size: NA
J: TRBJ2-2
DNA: TGTGCCAGCAGCCCACTAGCGGGGGCTCCCACCGGGGAGCTGTTTTTT
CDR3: CASSPLAGAPTGELFF

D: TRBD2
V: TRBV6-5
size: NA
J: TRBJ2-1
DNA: TGTGCCAGCGGACTAGCGGGAAACAATGAGCAGTTCTTC
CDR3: CASGLAGNNEQFF

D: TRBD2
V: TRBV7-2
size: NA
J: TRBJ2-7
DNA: TGTGCCAGCAGCCCTGGGACTAGCGGGAGGAGCGAGCAGTACTTC
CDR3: CASSPGTSGRSEQYF

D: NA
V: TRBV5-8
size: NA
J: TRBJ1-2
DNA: TGTGCCAGCAGCTGGACCTCGGCGGGCGGCTACACCTTC
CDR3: CASSWTSAGGYTF

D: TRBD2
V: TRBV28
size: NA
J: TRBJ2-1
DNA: TGTGCCAGCAGTTTTTCCGGGACTAGCGGGAGCAATGAGCAGTTCTTC
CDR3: CASSFSGTSGSNEQFF

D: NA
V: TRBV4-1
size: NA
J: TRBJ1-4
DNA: TGCGCCAGCAGCCCCCGGGGTAGGTCGAATGAAAAACTGTTTTTT
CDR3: CASSPRGRSNEKLFF

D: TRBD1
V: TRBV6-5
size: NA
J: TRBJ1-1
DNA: TGTGCCAGCAGCCCCCGGGACAGGGTCAGCATTGAAGCTTTCTTT
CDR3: CASSPRDRVSIEAFF

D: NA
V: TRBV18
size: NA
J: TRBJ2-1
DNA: TGTGCCAGCTCCGCCGACAGCTCTAAGGATGAGCAGTTCTTC
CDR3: CASSADSSKDEQFF

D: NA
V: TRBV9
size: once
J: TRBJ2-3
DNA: TGTGCCAGCAGCGTATTAACAGGGTACGGCACAGATACGCAGTATTTT
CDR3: CASSVLTGYGTDTQYF

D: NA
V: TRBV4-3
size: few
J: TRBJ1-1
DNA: TGCGCCAGCAGGTGGAAATCAGGGGATTACACTGAAGCTTTCTTT
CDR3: CASRWKSGDYTEAFF